Below, one TCR beta chain is given with its context. These data originate in a study of early T cells in non-severe SARS-CoV-2 infection. Germline CDR1 is SNHLY and CDR2 is FYNNEI. The CDR3 runs to 16 residues. V lost 4 bases to trimming and J lost 3 bases, with 13 bases between them. TCRdb redid the calling of the 5' RACE reads with MiXCR, one entry per CDR3 protein. The sample holds 40,000 or so distinct CDR3 sequences, around 6% seen once. The chain uses TRBV2 and TRBJ2-6; D tentatively reads TRBD1 or TRBD2 (5 bases each). Specimen: whole blood. This receptor was obtained from an adult who was a healthcare worker with PCR-confirmed SARS-CoV-2 infection or an uninfected control (not recorded which). This CDR3 reads CASSVAGRDGANVLTF. CDR3 DNA: TGTGCCAGCAGTGTAGCAGGGAGAGATGGGGCCAACGTCCTGACTTTC.